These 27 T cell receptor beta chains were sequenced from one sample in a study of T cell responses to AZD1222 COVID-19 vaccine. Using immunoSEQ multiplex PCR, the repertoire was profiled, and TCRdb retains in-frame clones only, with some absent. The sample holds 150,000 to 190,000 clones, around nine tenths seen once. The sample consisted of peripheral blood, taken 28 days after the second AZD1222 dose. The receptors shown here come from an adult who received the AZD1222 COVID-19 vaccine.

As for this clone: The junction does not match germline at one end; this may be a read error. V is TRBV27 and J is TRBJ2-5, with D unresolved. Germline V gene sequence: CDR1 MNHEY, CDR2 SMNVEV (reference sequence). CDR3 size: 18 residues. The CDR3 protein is CASSLSGSFLAAQGTQYF. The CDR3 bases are TGTGCCAGCAGTTTATCGGGGTCGTTTTTGGCTGCCCAAGGGACCCAGTACTTC.

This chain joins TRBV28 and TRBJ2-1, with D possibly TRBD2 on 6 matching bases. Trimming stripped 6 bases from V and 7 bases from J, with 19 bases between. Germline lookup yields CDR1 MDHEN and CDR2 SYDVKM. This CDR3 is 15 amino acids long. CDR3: CASRRLSGVINEQFF. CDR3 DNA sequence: TGTGCCAGCAGACGCTTGTCGGGAGTGATTAATGAGCAGTTCTTC. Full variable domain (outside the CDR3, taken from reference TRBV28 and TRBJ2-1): DVKVTQSSRYLVKRTGEKVFLECVQDMDHENMFWYRQDPGLGLRLIYFSYDVKMKEKGDIPEGYSVSREKKERFSLILESASTNQTSMYLCASRRLSGVINEQFFGPGTRLTVL.

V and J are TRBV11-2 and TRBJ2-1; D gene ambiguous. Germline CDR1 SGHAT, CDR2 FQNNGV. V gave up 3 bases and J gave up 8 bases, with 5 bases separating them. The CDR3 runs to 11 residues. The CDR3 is CASSFSHEQFF. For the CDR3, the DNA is TGTGCCAGCAGCTTCTCCCATGAGCAGTTCTTC.

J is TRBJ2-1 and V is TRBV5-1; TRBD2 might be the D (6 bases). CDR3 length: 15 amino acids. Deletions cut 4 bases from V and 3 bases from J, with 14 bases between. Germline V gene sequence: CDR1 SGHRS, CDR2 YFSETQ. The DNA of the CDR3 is TGCGCCAGCAGCCCCTGGCGGGAAAACTACAATGAGCAGTTCTTC. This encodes CASSPWRENYNEQFF.

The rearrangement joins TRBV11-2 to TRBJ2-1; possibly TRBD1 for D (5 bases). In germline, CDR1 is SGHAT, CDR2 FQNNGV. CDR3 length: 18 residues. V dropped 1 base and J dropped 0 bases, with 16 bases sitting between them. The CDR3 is CASSLGLGAMSSYNEQFF. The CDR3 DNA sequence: TGTGCCAGCAGCTTAGGTCTAGGGGCGATGAGCTCCTACAATGAGCAGTTCTTC.

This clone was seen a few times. The CDR3 spells CASSQGLTYEQYF. The CDR3 DNA is TGTGCCAGCAGCCAGGGACTCACCTACGAGCAGTACTTC. The rearrangement joins TRBV11-2 to TRBJ2-7, with D maybe TRBD2 (6 bases). The CDR3 has 13 residues. Germline CDR1 is SGHAT and CDR2 is FQNNGV. Trimming shortened V by 5 bases and J by 2 bases, and 10 bases separated the two germline ends. The full variable domain, completed using reference TRBV11-2 and TRBJ2-7, is EAGVAQSPRYKIIEKRQSVAFWCNPISGHATLYWYQQILGQGPKLLIQFQNNGVVDDSQLPKDRFSAERLKGVDSTLKIQPAKLEDSAVYLCASSQGLTYEQYFGPGTRLTVT.

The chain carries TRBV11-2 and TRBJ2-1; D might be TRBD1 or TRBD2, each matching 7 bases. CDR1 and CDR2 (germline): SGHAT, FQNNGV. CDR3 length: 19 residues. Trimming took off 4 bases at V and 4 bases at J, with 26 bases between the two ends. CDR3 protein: CASSSRGTASLLIYNEQFF. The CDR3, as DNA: TGTGCCAGCAGCTCGCGGGGGACAGCTTCCTTGCTCATATACAATGAGCAGTTCTTC.

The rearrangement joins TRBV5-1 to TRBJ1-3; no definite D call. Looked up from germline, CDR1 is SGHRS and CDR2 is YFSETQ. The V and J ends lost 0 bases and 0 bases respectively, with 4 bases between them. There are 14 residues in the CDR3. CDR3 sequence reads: CASSLDGSGNTIYF. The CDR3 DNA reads TGCGCCAGCAGCTTGGACGGCTCTGGAAACACCATATATTTT. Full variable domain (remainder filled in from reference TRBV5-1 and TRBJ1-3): KAGVTQTPRYLIKTRGQQVTLSCSPISGHRSVSWYQQTPGQGLQFLFEYFSETQRNKGNFPGRFSGRQFSNSRSEMNVSTLELGDSALYLCASSLDGSGNTIYFGEGSWLTVV.

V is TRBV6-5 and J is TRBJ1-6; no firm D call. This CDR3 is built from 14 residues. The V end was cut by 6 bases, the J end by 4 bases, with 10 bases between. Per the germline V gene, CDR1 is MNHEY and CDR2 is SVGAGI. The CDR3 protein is CASSLDGYNSPLHF. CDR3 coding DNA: TGTGCCAGCAGCCTGGACGGTTATAATTCACCCCTCCACTTT.

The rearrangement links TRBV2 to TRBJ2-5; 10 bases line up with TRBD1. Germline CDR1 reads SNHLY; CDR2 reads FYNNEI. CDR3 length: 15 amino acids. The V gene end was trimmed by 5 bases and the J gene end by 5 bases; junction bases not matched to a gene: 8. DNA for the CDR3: TGTGCCAGCAGTCATTGGACAGGGGGTGGCGAGACCCAGTACTTC. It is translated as CASSHWTGGGETQYF.

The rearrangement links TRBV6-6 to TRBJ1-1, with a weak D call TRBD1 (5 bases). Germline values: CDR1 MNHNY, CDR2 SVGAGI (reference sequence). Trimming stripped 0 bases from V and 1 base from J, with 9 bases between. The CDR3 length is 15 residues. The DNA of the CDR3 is TGTGCCAGCAGTTACTCTGGGGGTTGGAACACTGAAGCTTTCTTT. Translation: CASSYSGGWNTEAFF.

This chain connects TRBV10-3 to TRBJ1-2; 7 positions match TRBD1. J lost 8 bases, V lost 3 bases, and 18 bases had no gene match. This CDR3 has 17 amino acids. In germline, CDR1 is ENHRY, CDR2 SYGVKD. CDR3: CAISDGPTGMEGYGYTF. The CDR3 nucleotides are TGTGCCATCAGTGATGGCCCGACAGGGATGGAGGGGTACGGCTACACCTTC.

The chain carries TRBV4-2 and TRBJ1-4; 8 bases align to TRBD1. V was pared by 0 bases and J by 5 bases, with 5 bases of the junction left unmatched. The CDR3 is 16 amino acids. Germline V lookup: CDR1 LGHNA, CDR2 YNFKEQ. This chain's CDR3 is CASSQEGQAVNEKLFF. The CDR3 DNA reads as TGTGCCAGCAGCCAAGAGGGACAGGCGGTCAATGAAAAACTGTTTTTT.

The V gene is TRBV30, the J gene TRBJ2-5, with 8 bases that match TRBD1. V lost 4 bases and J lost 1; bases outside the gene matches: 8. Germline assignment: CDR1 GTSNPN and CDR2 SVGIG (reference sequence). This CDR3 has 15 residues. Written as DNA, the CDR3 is TGTGCCTGGAACCGCGGACAGGGAGGCCAAGAGACCCAGTACTTC. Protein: CAWNRGQGGQETQYF.

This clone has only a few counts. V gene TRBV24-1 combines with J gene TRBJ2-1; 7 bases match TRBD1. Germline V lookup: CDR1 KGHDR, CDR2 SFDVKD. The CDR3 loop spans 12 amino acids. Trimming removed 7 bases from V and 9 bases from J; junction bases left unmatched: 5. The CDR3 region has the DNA TGTGCCACCAGCGACAGGGCGGGTGAGCAGTTCTTC. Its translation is CATSDRAGEQFF.

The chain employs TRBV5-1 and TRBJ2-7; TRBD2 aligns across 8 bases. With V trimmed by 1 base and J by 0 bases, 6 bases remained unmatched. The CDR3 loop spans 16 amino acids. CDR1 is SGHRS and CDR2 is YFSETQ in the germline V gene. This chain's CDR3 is CASSLMGLGSSYEQYF. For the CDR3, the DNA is TGCGCCAGCAGCTTGATGGGACTAGGGAGCTCCTACGAGCAGTACTTC.

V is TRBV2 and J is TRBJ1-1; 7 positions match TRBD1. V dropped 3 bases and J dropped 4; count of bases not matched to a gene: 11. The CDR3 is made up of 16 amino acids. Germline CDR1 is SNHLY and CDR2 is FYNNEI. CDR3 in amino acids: CASSEPTGDQGTEAFF. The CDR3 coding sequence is TGTGCCAGCAGTGAGCCTACAGGGGATCAGGGCACTGAAGCTTTCTTT.

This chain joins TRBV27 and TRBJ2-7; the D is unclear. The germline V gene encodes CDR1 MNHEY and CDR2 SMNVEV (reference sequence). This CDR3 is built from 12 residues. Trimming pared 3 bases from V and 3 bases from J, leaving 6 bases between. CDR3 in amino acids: CASSFLFYEQYF. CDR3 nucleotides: TGTGCCAGCAGTTTCCTATTCTACGAGCAGTACTTC.

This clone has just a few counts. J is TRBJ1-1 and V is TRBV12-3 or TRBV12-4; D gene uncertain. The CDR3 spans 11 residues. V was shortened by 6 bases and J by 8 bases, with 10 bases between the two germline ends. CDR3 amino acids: CASRRTEEAFF. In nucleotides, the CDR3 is TGTGCCAGCAGGCGGACGGAGGAAGCTTTCTTT.

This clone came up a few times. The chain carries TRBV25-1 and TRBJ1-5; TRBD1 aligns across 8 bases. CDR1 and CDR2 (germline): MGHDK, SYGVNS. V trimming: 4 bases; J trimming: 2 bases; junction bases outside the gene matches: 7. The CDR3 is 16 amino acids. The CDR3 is CASSGGQVIGNQPQHF. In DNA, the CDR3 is TGTGCCAGCAGTGGGGGACAGGTCATAGGCAATCAGCCCCAGCATTTT.

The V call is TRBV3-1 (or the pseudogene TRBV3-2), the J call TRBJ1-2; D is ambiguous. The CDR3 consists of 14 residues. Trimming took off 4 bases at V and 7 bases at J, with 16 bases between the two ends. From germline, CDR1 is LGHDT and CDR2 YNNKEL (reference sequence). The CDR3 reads CASSPPVTSGGYTF. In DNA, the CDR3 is TGTGCCAGCAGCCCCCCCGTGACCTCGGGTGGCTACACCTTC.

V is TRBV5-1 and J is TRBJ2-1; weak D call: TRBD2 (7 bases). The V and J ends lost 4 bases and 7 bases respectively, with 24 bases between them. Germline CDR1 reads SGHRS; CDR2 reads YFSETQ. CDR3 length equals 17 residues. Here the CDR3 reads CASSPRGGDLGYNEQFF. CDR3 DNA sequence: TGCGCCAGCAGCCCCCGAGGGGGGGACTTGGGTTATAATGAGCAGTTCTTC. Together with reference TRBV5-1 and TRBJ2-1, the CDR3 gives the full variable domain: KAGVTQTPRYLIKTRGQQVTLSCSPISGHRSVSWYQQTPGQGLQFLFEYFSETQRNKGNFPGRFSGRQFSNSRSEMNVSTLELGDSALYLCASSPRGGDLGYNEQFFGPGTRLTVL.

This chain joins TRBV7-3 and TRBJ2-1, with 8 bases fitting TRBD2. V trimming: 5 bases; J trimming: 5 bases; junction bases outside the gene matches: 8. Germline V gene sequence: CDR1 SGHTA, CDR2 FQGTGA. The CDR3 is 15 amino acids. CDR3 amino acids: CASSPRTSNHNEQFF. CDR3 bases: TGTGCCAGCAGCCCTCGGACTAGCAATCACAATGAGCAGTTCTTC.

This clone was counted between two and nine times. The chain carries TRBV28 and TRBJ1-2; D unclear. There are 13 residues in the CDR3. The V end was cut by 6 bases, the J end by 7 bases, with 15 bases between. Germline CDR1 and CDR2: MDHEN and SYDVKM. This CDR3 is CASSVGSSTGYTF. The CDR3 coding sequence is TGTGCCAGCAGCGTCGGGTCCTCTACTGGCTACACCTTC.

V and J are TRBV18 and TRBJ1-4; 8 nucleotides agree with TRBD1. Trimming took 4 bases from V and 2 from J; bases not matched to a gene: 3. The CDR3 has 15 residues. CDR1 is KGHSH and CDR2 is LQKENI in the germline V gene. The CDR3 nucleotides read TGTGCCAGCTCACTCCAGGGGGCCACTAATGAAAAACTGTTTTTT. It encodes CASSLQGATNEKLFF.

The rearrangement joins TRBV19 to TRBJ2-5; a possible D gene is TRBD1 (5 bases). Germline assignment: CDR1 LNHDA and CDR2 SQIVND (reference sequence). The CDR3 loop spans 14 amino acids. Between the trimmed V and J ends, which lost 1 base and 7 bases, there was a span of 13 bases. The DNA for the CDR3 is TGTGCCAGTAGTATAGGCCAGGGCGCTTGGACCCAGTACTTC. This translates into CASSIGQGAWTQYF.

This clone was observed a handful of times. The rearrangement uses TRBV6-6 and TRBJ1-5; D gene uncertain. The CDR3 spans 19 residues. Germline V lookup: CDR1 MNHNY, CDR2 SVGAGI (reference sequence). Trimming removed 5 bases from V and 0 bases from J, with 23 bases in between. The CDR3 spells CASSPRSEALPYSNQPQHF. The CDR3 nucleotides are TGTGCCAGCAGTCCGAGGTCGGAGGCGCTACCTTATAGCAATCAGCCCCAGCATTTT.